Described below is a single TCR beta chain sequence and its context. Its target antigen remains unknown. Base qualities were left out, and no much larger clone turns up one base away. These data belong to a study of blood T cell repertoires in COVID-19 (dated by TCRdb to 2019 to 2021). For the wider study: Samples from collaborators originated in the United States, Italy and Spain and spanned both the acute and convalescent phases of COVID-19. The material from the prospective study consisted of cDNA or gDNA derived from T cells, B-cell-depleted T cells, or PBMCs. The dataset comprised deeply sampled blood TCRbeta repertoires from subjects exposed to, actively infected with, or recovered from COVID-19. The repertoires were released in a freely available public database intended as a resource for research on the immune response to SARS-CoV-2. Samples were obtained from the ongoing ImmuneRACE study (first 160 participants) and from over 1,000 subjects provided by 6 global collaborators. Nearly every sample came with metadata listing a de-identified subject ID, COVID-19 status, age in years and sex. Where HLA class I and class II types were available, the types were taken from metadata supplied by the sample provider, not from assay-based typing. Points the paper makes about the study in general: The quantity of clinical and demographic metadata differed by source and by participant and was supplied without curation.

Whole blood was collected in K2EDTA tubes by collaborating institutions according to the institutions' own protocols. For TCRbeta analysis, collaborators shipped samples as frozen whole blood, isolated PBMCs, or DNA extracted from either of those sample types. The immunoSEQ Assay, a bias-controlled multiplex PCR, was used to amplify TCRbeta CDR3 regions from genomic DNA. As for the authors' bioinformatics: Within the assay, amplification of reference gene primers was used to estimate how many nucleated cells each sample contained. To quantify the absolute abundance of each unique TCRbeta CDR3 rearrangement, sequence reads were collapsed and filtered. Productive Simpson clonality was computed per sample as the square root of Simpson's diversity index over productive rearrangements. This immuneACCESS table, as held by TCRdb, lists in-frame sequences with V and J called but not all clones. Of the missing ones, under half trace to an unresolved V gene in checked studies; the others have no known cause. V, J and clone size derive from that table, while D and trimming were established from the DNA sequence. This sample comprises about 230,000 clones, 65% to 90% of them detected only once. Of the sample, 6.5% to 9% is held by the ten largest clones.

The germline V gene gives CDR1 as KGHDR and CDR2 as SFDVKD. Taken from cysteine to phenylalanine, the CDR3 has 16 residues. Just CDR3 DNA is preserved here, 48 bases in frame from base 1. Trimming removed 4 bases from V and 4 bases from J, leaving 18 bases between the germline ends. The sample comprised peripheral blood. This TCR was recovered from a woman aged 50 to 65 with acute or convalescent COVID-19. The chain is assembled from TRBV24-1 and TRBJ1-2; there is no confident call for the D gene. The CDR3 amino acid sequence is: CATSDPARSGSYGYTF. The nucleotide sequence is TGTGCCACCAGTGACCCCGCCAGGTCGGGGAGCTATGGCTACACCTTC.